This note documents a single TCR beta chain sequence. V was trimmed by 10 bases and J by 2 bases, leaving 21 bases between them. Germline lookup yields CDR1 ENHRY and CDR2 SYGVKD. The CDR3 covers 16 residues. The data were produced by immunoSEQ multiplex PCR, yet TCRdb's version contains in-frame clones alone and is incomplete. Here the sample spans about 93,000 clones, about 80% being singletons. The data stem from a study of blood T cell repertoires in COVID-19. Sequenced sample: peripheral blood. This sequence originates from a human donor in a cohort sampled during active COVID-19. This rearrangement joins TRBV10-3 to TRBJ2-1; the D gene is possibly TRBD2 (7 bases). The CDR3 region has the DNA TGTGCCACAGGGGCCGTCTCGGGGGGTACCTACAATGAGCAGTTCTTC. Its protein is CATGAVSGGTYNEQFF.